A selection of T cell receptor beta chains follows, all from one sample in a study of glioma-infiltrating T cells. Via MiXCR, TCRdb re-called the multiplex PCR reads, giving one row per CDR3 protein. The table records some 93,000 distinct CDR3 sequences, roughly 39% of them present only once. Sequencing used glioma tissue, nonneoplastic brain tissue, or PBMCs (not recorded which). These receptors were collected from a human donor with low-grade glioma or glioblastoma, undergoing nonglioma brain surgery, or in good health (not recorded which). Both conserved end residues are part of each CDR3. The D gene is left open where the match is weak. Clone size is not always given. Where it is, it says once, few, many or a class for expanded clones.

D gene: -; clone size: many; J gene: TRBJ2-5; V gene: TRBV29-1; CDR3 protein: CSVRVGPGRETQYF; CDR3 DNA: TGCAGCGTTCGTGTGGGACCTGGGAGGGAGACCCAGTACTTC
D gene: -; clone size: -; J gene: TRBJ1-1; V gene: TRBV6-5; CDR3 protein: CASSYCQPQSIEAFF; CDR3 DNA: TGTGCCAGCAGTTACTGCCAGCCACAGAGCATTGAAGCTTTCTTT
D gene: TRBD1; clone size: -; J gene: TRBJ2-5; V gene: TRBV6-1; CDR3 protein: CAHSPAGGIFETQYF; CDR3 DNA: TGTGCCCACAGCCCGGCAGGGGGCATTTTTGAGACCCAGTACTTC
D gene: -; clone size: few; J gene: TRBJ2-1; V gene: TRBV9; CDR3 protein: CASSPFLGYNEQFF; CDR3 DNA: TGTGCCAGCAGCCCCTTCCTGGGGTACAATGAGCAGTTCTTC
D gene: -; clone size: -; J gene: TRBJ1-2; V gene: TRBV10-3; CDR3 protein: CAIIIQEGPGDGYTF; CDR3 DNA: TGTGCCATCATAATACAGGAGGGTCCTGGGGATGGCTACACCTTC
D gene: -; clone size: many; J gene: TRBJ2-5; V gene: TRBV28; CDR3 protein: CASNGDKGETQYF; CDR3 DNA: TGTGCCAGCAATGGGGACAAGGGGGAGACCCAGTACTTC
D gene: TRBD2; clone size: many; J gene: TRBJ2-1; V gene: TRBV12-3/TRBV12-4; CDR3 protein: CASSRREGRNEQFF; CDR3 DNA: TGTGCCAGCAGCCGGCGGGAGGGCCGCAATGAGCAGTTCTTC
D gene: -; clone size: once; J gene: TRBJ2-7; V gene: TRBV27; CDR3 protein: CASTHKRDSDEQYF; CDR3 DNA: TGTGCCAGCACCCATAAGCGGGACAGCGACGAGCAGTACTTC
D gene: -; clone size: many; J gene: TRBJ2-7; V gene: TRBV10-3; CDR3 protein: CATGQGGSSYEQYF; CDR3 DNA: TGTGCCACGGGTCAGGGGGGCAGCTCCTACGAGCAGTACTTC
D gene: -; clone size: -; J gene: TRBJ2-7; V gene: TRBV9; CDR3 protein: CASSVGPNSYEQYF; CDR3 DNA: TGTGCCAGCAGCGTAGGGCCGAACTCCTACGAGCAGTACTTC
D gene: TRBD2; clone size: many; J gene: TRBJ2-2; V gene: TRBV5-5; CDR3 protein: CASSTTSGSNTGELFF; CDR3 DNA: TGTGCCAGCAGCACTACTAGCGGGTCGAACACCGGGGAGCTGTTTTTT
D gene: TRBD2; clone size: many; J gene: TRBJ2-3; V gene: TRBV24-1; CDR3 protein: CATSDASGRITDTQYF; CDR3 DNA: TGTGCCACCAGTGATGCGAGCGGGAGGATAACAGATACGCAGTATTTT
D gene: TRBD2; clone size: -; J gene: TRBJ2-1; V gene: TRBV6-2/TRBV6-3; CDR3 protein: CASSYGTSGNEQFF; CDR3 DNA: TGTGCCAGCAGTTACGGGACTAGCGGCAATGAGCAGTTCTTC
D gene: TRBD1; clone size: -; J gene: TRBJ2-7; V gene: TRBV28; CDR3 protein: CVSPPPSGQVYEQYF; CDR3 DNA: TGTGTCAGCCCTCCACCCTCGGGACAGGTTTACGAGCAGTACTTC
D gene: -; clone size: -; J gene: TRBJ2-6; V gene: TRBV5-1; CDR3 protein: CASSLDRAGANVLTF; CDR3 DNA: TGCGCCAGCAGCTTGGACAGGGCTGGGGCCAACGTCCTGACTTTC
D gene: -; clone size: many; J gene: TRBJ1-1; V gene: TRBV5-4; CDR3 protein: CASTQLGHGNTEAFF; CDR3 DNA: TGTGCCAGCACCCAGCTAGGACATGGGAACACTGAAGCTTTCTTT
D gene: -; clone size: -; J gene: TRBJ2-7; V gene: TRBV5-1; CDR3 protein: CASSLDGRLYEQYF; CDR3 DNA: TGCGCCAGCAGCTTGGACGGGAGACTCTACGAGCAGTACTTC
D gene: -; clone size: many; J gene: TRBJ1-5; V gene: TRBV4-1; CDR3 protein: CASSQEERTASPQHF; CDR3 DNA: TGCGCCAGCAGCCAAGAAGAACGGACGGCCTCGCCCCAGCATTTT
D gene: -; clone size: -; J gene: TRBJ2-5; V gene: TRBV4-1; CDR3 protein: CASQDLPSGAQETQYF; CDR3 DNA: TGCGCCAGCCAAGATCTTCCGTCGGGGGCTCAAGAGACCCAGTACTTC
D gene: -; clone size: many; J gene: TRBJ1-1; V gene: TRBV12-3/TRBV12-4; CDR3 protein: CASTSPVRNTEAFF; CDR3 DNA: TGTGCCAGCACCTCGCCCGTGAGGAACACTGAAGCTTTCTTT
D gene: -; clone size: -; J gene: TRBJ2-5; V gene: TRBV6-1; CDR3 protein: CASSPAGVIFGTQYF; CDR3 DNA: TGTGCCAGCAGCCCGGCAGGGGTCATTTTTGGGACCCAGTACTTC
D gene: -; clone size: -; J gene: TRBJ2-1; V gene: TRBV6-9; CDR3 protein: CASSYAGGSSYNEQFF; CDR3 DNA: TGTGCCAGCAGTTACGCTGGGGGGAGCTCCTACAATGAGCAGTTCTTC
D gene: -; clone size: many; J gene: TRBJ2-1; V gene: TRBV7-8; CDR3 protein: CASSLENRTSYNEQFF; CDR3 DNA: TGTGCCAGCAGCTTAGAGAATCGAACCTCCTACAATGAGCAGTTCTTC
D gene: -; clone size: many; J gene: TRBJ1-1; V gene: TRBV20-1; CDR3 protein: CSAAGGNTEAFF; CDR3 DNA: TGCAGTGCGGCGGGAGGGAACACTGAAGCTTTCTTT
D gene: TRBD1; clone size: -; J gene: TRBJ1-2; V gene: TRBV27; CDR3 protein: CTSSLSLDRKGYTF; CDR3 DNA: TGCACCAGCAGTCTCTCACTGGACAGGAAAGGCTACACCTTC
D gene: -; clone size: many; J gene: TRBJ2-7; V gene: TRBV15; CDR3 protein: CATSTQGTYEQYF; CDR3 DNA: TGTGCCACCAGCACCCAGGGTACCTACGAGCAGTACTTC